What follows are 5 T cell receptor beta chains derived from one specimen sequenced in a study of human T cells and chemical hapten exposure (dated by TCRdb to the early 2020s). The sample's time point label, decoded: patch test 3, about 24 weeks after DPC sensitization. What the treatment or condition label conveys for this sample: therapeutic diphenylcyclopropenone sensitization with weekly scalp DPC. Library preparation employed RACE. Reads for this sample came from a NextSeq 500. TCRdb ran its own pipeline on the public reads, namely fastp trimming at Q25 and MiXCR clone calling, and kept in-frame beta chains. Each entry is one CDR3 protein sequence, shown with its most common DNA and genes. A total of about 190,000 distinct CDR3 sequences appear in this sample, roughly a quarter of them only once. Clones ranked in the top ten supply approximately 2.3% of the sample. This sample comprised whole blood, obtained in connection with sensitization to the hapten diphenylcyclopropenone (DPC). Receptors originate from a woman in her thirties or forties with alopecia areata. Some clones in this sample may be carry-over from other donors' samples.

This rearrangement joins TRBV5-1 to TRBJ2-7, with D tentatively TRBD2 (5 bases). The CDR3 is 15 amino acids. Germline CDR1 and CDR2: SGHRS and YFSETQ. The V end lost 0 bases, the J end lost 3 bases, and 13 bases lay between the germline ends. The CDR3 nucleotides are TGCGCCAGCAGCTTGGAGGCAGCTGGAGGCTACGAGCAGTACTTC. It encodes CASSLEAAGGYEQYF.

The chain combines TRBV20-1 with TRBJ2-7; TRBD2 aligns across 9 bases. The CDR3 spans 15 residues. The junction had 10 bases not matched to a gene; V was cut back by 6 bases and J by 1 base. CDR1 DFQATT and CDR2 SNEGSKA come from the germline V gene (reference sequence). The DNA for the CDR3 is TGCAGTGCCTCCTCGACTAGCGGAAATTCCTACGAGCAGTACTTC. Amino acids: CSASSTSGNSYEQYF.

The J gene is TRBJ2-7, the V gene TRBV12-3 or TRBV12-4, with D tentatively TRBD1 (6 bases). V lost 4 bases and J 0 bases, leaving 10 bases between the germline ends. This CDR3 has 14 amino acids. CDR3 nucleotide sequence: TGTGCCAGCAGTTCAGGGGCCAGCTCCTACGAGCAGTACTTC. Translating gives CASSSGASSYEQYF.

This clonotype was observed at least ten times. The chain links TRBV29-1 to TRBJ2-7; 7 bases fit TRBD1. Germline CDR1 SQVTM, CDR2 ANQGSEA. This CDR3 spans 14 amino acids. V trimming: 3 bases; J trimming: 5 bases; junction bases outside the gene matches: 10. The CDR3 nucleotides are TGCAGCGTTGACAATGACAGGGATAGTAACGAGCAGTACTTC. Its protein product is CSVDNDRDSNEQYF.

This chain joins TRBV28 and TRBJ2-7; D may be TRBD2 (6 bases). The V end was cut by 5 bases, the J end by 6 bases, with 8 bases between. The CDR3 extends over 11 amino acids. Germline V gives CDR1 MDHEN, CDR2 SYDVKM. CDR3 loop: CASSTSREQYF. The CDR3 bases are TGTGCCAGCAGTACTAGCCGCGAGCAGTACTTC.